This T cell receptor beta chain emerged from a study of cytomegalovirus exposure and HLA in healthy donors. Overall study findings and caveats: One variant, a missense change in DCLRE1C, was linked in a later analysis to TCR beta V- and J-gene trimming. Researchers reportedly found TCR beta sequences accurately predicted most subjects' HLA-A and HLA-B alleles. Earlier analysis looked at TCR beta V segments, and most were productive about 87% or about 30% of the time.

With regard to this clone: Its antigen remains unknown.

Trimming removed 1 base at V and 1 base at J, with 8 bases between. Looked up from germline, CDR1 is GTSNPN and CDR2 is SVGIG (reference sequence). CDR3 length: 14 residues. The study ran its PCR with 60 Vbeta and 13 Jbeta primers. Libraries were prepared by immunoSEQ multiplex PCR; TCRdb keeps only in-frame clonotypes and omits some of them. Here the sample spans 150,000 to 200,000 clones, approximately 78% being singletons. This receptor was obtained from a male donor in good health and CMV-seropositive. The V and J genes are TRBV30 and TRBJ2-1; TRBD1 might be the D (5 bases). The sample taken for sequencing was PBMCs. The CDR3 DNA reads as TGTGCCTGGAGTGCGGCAGGGTCCTACAATGAGCAGTTCTTC. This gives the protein CAWSAAGSYNEQFF.